The clone carrying this T cell receptor beta chain showed up just once. This sample is part of a study of cytomegalovirus exposure and HLA in healthy donors. 13 Jbeta primers and 60 Vbeta primers were used for the PCR. Some clones are missing from TCRdb's copy, which holds only in-frame ones; the method was immunoSEQ multiplex PCR. The sample yields about 110,000 clones, less than 80% seen once. CDR1 DFQATT and CDR2 SNEGSKA come from the germline V gene (reference sequence). This CDR3 contains 10 residues. Trimming cost V 3 bases and J 8 bases, with 4 bases left between them. The chain links TRBV20-1 to TRBJ1-4; D remains unclear. The source is a young woman in good health and CMV-seronegative. The sample comprised PBMCs. CDR3 loop: CSARREKLFF. CDR3 nucleotide sequence: TGCAGTGCTAGGAGGGAAAAACTGTTTTTT.